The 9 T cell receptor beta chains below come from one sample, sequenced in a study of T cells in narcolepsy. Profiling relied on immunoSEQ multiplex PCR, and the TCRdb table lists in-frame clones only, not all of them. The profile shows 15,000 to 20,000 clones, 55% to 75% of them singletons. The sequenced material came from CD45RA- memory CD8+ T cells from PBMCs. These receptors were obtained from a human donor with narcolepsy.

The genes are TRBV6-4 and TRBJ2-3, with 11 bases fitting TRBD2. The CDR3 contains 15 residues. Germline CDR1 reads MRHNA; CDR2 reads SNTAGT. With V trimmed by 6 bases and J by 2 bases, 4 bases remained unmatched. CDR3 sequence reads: CASRTSGRITDTQYF. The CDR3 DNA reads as TGTGCCAGCAGAACTAGCGGGAGAATCACAGATACGCAGTATTTT.

CDR3 DNA: TGTGCCTGGGGCTCCGGGACAGGTAACACCGGGGAGCTGTTTTTT. It is translated as CAWGSGTGNTGELFF. The chain has TRBV30 and TRBJ2-2, with 8 positions matching TRBD1. The CDR3 totals 15 residues. With V trimmed by 5 bases and J by 2 bases, 7 bases remained unmatched. Germline loops: CDR1 GTSNPN, CDR2 SVGIG (reference sequence).

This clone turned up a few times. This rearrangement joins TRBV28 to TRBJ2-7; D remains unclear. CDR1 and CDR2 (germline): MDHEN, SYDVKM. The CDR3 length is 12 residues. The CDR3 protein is CGSRAPFHEQYF. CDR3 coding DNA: TGTGGTTCCCGGGCCCCGTTCCACGAGCAGTACTTC.

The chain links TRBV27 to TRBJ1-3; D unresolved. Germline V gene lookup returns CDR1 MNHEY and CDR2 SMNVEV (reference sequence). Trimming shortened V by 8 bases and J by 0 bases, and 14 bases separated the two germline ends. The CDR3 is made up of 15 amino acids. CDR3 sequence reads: CASSSSSNSGNTIYF. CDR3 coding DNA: TGTGCCAGCTCCTCCTCCAGTAACTCTGGAAACACCATATATTTT.

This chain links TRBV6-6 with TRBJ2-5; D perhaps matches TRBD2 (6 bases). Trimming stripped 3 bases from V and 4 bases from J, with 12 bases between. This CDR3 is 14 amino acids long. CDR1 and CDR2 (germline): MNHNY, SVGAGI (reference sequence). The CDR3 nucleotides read TGTGCCAGCAGTTATGGGGGGTGGCTAGAGACCCAGTACTTC. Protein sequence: CASSYGGWLETQYF.

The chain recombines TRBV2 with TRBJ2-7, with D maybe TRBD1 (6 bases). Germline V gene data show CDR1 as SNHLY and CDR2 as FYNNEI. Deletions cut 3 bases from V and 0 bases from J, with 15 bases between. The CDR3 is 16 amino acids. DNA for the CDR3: TGTGCCAGCAGTGAGAGTTTGGGGGCCAGCTCCTACGAGCAGTACTTC. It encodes CASSESLGASSYEQYF.

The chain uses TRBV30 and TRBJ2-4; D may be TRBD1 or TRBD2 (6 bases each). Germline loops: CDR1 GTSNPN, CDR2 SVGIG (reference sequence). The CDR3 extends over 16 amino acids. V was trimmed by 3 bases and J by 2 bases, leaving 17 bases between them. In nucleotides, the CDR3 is TGTGCCTGGAGCGGGACCCCGGGGGCTACCAAAAACATTCAGTACTTC. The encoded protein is CAWSGTPGATKNIQYF.

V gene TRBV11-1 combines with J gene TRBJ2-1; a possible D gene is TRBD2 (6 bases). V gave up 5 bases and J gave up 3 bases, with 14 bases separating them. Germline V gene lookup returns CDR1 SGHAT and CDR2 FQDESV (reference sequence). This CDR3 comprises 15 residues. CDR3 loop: CASSLSLGLYNEQFF. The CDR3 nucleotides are TGTGCCAGCAGCCTCTCCTTGGGACTCTACAATGAGCAGTTCTTC.

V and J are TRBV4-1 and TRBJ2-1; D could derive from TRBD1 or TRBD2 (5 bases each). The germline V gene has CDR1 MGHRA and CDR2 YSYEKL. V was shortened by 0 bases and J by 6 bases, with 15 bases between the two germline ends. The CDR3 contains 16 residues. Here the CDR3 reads CASSQDPGPSGNEQFF. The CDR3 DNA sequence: TGCGCCAGCAGCCAAGATCCGGGACCCAGTGGCAATGAGCAGTTCTTC.